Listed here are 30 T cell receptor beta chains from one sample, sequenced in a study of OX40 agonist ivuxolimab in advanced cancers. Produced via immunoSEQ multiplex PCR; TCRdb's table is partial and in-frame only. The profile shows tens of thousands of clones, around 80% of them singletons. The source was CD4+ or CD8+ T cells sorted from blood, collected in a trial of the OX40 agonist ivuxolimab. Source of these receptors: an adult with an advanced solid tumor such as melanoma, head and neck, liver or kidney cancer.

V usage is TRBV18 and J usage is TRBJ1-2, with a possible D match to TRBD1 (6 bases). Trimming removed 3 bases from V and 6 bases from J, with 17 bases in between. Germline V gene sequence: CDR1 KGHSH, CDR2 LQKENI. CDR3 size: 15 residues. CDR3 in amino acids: CASSPRQDPRDGYTF. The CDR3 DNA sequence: TGTGCCAGCTCACCTCGACAGGACCCGAGGGATGGCTACACCTTC.

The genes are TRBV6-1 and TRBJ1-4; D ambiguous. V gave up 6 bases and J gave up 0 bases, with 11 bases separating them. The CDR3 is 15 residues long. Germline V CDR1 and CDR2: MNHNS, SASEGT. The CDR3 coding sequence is TGTGCCAGCAGCGAGCACAGTGCAACTAATGAAAAACTGTTTTTT. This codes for CASSEHSATNEKLFF.

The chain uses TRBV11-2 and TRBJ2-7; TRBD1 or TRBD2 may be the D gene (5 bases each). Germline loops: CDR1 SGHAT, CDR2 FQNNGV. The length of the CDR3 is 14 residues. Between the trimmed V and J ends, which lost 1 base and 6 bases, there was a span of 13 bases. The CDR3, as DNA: TGTGCCAGCAGCTTAGGTGAGGGGTGGGGCGAGCAGTACTTC. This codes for CASSLGEGWGEQYF.

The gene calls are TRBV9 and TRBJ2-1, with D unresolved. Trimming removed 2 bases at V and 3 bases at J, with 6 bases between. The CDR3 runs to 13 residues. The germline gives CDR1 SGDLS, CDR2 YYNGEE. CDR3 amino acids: CASSVPGYNEQFF. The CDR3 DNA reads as TGTGCCAGCAGCGTGCCTGGCTACAATGAGCAGTTCTTC.

The CDR3 sequence: CASSTKFPYNSPLHF. The CDR3 DNA sequence: TGTGCCAGCAGTACGAAATTTCCCTATAATTCACCCCTCCACTTT. The chain uses TRBV6-5 and TRBJ1-6; D gene uncertain. Trimming removed 5 bases from V and 2 bases from J, with 10 bases in between. This CDR3 is built from 15 residues. Germline V gives CDR1 MNHEY, CDR2 SVGAGI.

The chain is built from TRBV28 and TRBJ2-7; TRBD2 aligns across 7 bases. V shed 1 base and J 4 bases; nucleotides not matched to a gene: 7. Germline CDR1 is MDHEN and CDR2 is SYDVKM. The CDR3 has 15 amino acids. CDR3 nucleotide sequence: TGTGCCAGCAGTTTATCGGCTAGCGGATTATACGAGCAGTACTTC. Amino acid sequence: CASSLSASGLYEQYF.

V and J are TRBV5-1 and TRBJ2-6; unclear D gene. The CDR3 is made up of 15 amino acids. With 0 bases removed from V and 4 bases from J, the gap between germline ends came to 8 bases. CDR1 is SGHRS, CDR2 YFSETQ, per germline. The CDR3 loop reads CASSLDKAGANVLTF. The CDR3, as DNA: TGCGCCAGCAGCTTGGACAAGGCCGGGGCCAACGTCCTGACTTTC.

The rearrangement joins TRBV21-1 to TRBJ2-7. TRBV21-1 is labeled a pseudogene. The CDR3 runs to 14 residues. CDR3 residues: CASSKTIPLYEQYV. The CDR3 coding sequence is TGTGCCAGCAGCAAAACCATCCCCCTCTACGAGCAGTACGTC.

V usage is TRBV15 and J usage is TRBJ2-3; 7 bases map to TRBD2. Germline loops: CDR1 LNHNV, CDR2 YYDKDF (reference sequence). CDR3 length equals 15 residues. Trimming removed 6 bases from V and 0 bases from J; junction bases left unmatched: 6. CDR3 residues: CATRNAGESTDTQYF. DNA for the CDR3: TGTGCCACCAGGAATGCGGGGGAGAGCACAGATACGCAGTATTTT.

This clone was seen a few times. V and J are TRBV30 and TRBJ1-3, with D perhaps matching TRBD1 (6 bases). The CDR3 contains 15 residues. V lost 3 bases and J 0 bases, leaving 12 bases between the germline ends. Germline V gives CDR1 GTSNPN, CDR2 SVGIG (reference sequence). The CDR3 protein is CAWSDTGLSGNTIYF. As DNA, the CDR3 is TGTGCCTGGAGCGACACAGGGCTCTCTGGAAACACCATATATTTT.

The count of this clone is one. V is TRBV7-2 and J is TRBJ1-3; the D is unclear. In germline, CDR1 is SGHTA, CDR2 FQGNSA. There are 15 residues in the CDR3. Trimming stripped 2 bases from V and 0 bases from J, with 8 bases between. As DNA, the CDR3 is TGTGCCAGCAGCTTACAGCCCGACTCTGGAAACACCATATATTTT. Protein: CASSLQPDSGNTIYF. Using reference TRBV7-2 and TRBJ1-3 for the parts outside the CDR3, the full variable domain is GAGVSQSPSNKVTEKGKDVELRCDPISGHTALYWYRQSLGQGLEFLIYFQGNSAPDKSGLPSDRFSAERTGGSVSTLTIQRTQQEDSAVYLCASSLQPDSGNTIYFGEGSWLTVV.

CDR3 residues: CASSLGDSGNQPQHF. In nucleotides, the CDR3 is TGCGCCAGCAGCTTGGGGGACAGCGGCAATCAGCCCCAGCATTTT. V gene TRBV5-1 combines with J gene TRBJ1-5; the match to TRBD1 covers 7 bases. The length of the CDR3 is 15 residues. CDR1 is SGHRS and CDR2 is YFSETQ in the germline V gene. V dropped 0 bases and J dropped 2; count of bases not matched to a gene: 2.

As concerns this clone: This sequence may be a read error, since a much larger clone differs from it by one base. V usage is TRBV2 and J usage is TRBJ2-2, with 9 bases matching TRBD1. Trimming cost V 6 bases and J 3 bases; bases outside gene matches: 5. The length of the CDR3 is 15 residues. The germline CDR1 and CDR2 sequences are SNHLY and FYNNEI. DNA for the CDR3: TGTGCCAGCAGCCTCCGGGACAGGGACACCGGGGAGCTGTTTTTT. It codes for CASSLRDRDTGELFF. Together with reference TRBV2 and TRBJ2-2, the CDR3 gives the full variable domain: EPEVTQTPSHQVTQMGQEVILRCVPISNHLYFYWYRQILGQKVEFLVSFYNNEISEKSEIFDDQFSVERPDGSNFTLKIRSTKLEDSAMYFCASSLRDRDTGELFFGEGSRLTVL.

The CDR3 DNA sequence: TGTGCCAGCAGCTCAGGGACAGGGAATAGCAATCAGCCCCAGCATTTT. It specifies CASSSGTGNSNQPQHF. The chain combines TRBV5-8 with TRBJ1-5; 9 positions match TRBD1. In germline, CDR1 is SGHTS, CDR2 YDEGEE. CDR3 length equals 16 residues. V lost 3 bases and J lost 0; bases outside the gene matches: 4. The full variable domain, in which reference TRBV5-8 and TRBJ1-5 provide the parts outside the CDR3, is EAGVTQSPTHLIKTRGQQATLRCSPISGHTSVYWYQQALGLGLQFLLWYDEGEERNRGNFPPRFSGRQFPNYSSELNVNALELEDSALYLCASSSGTGNSNQPQHFGDGTRLSIL.

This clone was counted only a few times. CDR3 protein: CASSPRDRNYEQYV. CDR3 coding DNA: TGTGCCAGCAGCCCACGGGACAGAAACTACGAGCAGTACGTC. V usage is TRBV7-9 and J usage is TRBJ2-7; 7 bases map to TRBD1. Germline V gives CDR1 SEHNR, CDR2 FQNEAQ (reference sequence). V lost 5 bases and J lost 3; bases outside the gene matches: 7. CDR3 size: 14 residues.

CDR3 sequence reads: CASSPLATRETQYF. The CDR3, as DNA: TGTGCCAGCAGCCCACTAGCGACCCGGGAGACCCAGTACTTC. The chain combines TRBV7-6 with TRBJ2-5; 7 nucleotides match TRBD2. Germline CDR1 is SGHVS and CDR2 is FNYEAQ. The CDR3 sequence is 14 residues long. V gave up 5 bases and J gave up 5 bases; unmatched junction bases: 8.

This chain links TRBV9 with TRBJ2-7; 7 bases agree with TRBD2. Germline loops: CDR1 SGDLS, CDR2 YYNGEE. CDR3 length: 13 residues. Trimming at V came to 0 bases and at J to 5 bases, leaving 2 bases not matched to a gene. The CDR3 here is CASSVGEGDEQYF. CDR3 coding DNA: TGTGCCAGCAGCGTAGGGGAGGGTGACGAGCAGTACTTC.

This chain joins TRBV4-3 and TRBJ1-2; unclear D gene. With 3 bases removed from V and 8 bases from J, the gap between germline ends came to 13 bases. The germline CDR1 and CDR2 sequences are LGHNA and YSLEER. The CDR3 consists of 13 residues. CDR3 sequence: CASSQLSSGGYTF. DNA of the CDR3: TGCGCCAGCAGCCAGCTCTCTTCGGGGGGCTACACCTTC.

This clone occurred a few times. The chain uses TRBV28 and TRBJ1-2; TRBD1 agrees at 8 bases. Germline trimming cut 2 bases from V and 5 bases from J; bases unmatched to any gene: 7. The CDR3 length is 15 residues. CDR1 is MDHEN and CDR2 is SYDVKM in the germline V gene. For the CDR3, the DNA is TGTGCCAGCAGTTTACTGCAGGGGGCACGGTATGGCTACACCTTC. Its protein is CASSLLQGARYGYTF.

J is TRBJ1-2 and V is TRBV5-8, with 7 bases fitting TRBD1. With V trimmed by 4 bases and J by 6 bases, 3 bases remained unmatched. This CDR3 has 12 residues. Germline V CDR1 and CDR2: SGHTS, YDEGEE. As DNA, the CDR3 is TGTGCCAGCAGCAGACAGGGTGATGGCTACACCTTC. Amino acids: CASSRQGDGYTF.

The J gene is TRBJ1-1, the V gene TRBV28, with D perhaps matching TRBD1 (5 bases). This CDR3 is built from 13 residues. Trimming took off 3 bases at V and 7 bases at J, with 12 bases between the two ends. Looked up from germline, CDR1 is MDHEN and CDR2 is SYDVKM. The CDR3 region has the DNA TGTGCCAGCAGTTTTTCCGACAGAGTTGAAGCTTTCTTT. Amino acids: CASSFSDRVEAFF.

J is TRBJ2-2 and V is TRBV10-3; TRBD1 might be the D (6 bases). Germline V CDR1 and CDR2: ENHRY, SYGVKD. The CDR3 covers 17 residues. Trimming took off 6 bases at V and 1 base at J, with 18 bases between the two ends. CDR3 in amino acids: CAIRHTTGIGNTGELFF. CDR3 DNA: TGTGCCATCAGACATACCACAGGGATCGGGAACACCGGGGAGCTGTTTTTT.

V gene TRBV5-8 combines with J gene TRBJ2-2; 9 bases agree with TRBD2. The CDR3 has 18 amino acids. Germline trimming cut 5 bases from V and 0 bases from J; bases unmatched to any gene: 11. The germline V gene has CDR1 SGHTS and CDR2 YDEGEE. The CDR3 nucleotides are TGTGCCAGCAGTCAGGCTAGCGGGGCTTATCCGAACACCGGGGAGCTGTTTTTT. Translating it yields CASSQASGAYPNTGELFF. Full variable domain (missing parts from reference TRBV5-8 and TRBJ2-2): EAGVTQSPTHLIKTRGQQATLRCSPISGHTSVYWYQQALGLGLQFLLWYDEGEERNRGNFPPRFSGRQFPNYSSELNVNALELEDSALYLCASSQASGAYPNTGELFFGEGSRLTVL.

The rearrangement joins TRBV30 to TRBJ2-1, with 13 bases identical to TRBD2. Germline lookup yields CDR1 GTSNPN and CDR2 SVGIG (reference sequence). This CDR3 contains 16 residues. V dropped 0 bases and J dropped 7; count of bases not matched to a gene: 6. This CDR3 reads CAWSVTSGRTVNEQFF. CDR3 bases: TGTGCCTGGAGTGTGACTAGCGGGAGGACCGTTAATGAGCAGTTCTTC.

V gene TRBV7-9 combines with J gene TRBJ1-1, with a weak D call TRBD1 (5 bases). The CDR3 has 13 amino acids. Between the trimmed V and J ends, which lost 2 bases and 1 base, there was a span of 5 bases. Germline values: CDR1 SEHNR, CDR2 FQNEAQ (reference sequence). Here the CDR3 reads CASSLQGNTEAFF. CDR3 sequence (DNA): TGTGCCAGCAGCTTACAGGGGAACACTGAAGCTTTCTTT. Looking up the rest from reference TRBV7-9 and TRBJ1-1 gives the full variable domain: DTGVSQNPRHKITKRGQNVTFRCDPISEHNRLYWYRQTLGQGPEFLTYFQNEAQLEKSRLLSDRFSAERPKGSFSTLEIQRTEQGDSAMYLCASSLQGNTEAFFGQGTRLTVV.

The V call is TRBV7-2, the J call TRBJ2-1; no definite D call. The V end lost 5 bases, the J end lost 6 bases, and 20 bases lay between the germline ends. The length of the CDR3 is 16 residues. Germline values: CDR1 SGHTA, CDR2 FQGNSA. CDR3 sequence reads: CASSPGPYAGVNEQFF. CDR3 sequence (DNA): TGTGCCAGCAGCCCGGGCCCGTACGCTGGGGTCAATGAGCAGTTCTTC.

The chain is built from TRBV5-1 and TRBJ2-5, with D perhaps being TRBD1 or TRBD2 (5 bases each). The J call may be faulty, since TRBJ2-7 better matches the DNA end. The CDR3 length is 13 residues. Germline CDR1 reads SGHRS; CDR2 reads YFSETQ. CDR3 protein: CASSLEWGYEQYF. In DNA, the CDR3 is TGCGCCAGCAGCTTGGAATGGGGGTACGAGCAGTACTTC.

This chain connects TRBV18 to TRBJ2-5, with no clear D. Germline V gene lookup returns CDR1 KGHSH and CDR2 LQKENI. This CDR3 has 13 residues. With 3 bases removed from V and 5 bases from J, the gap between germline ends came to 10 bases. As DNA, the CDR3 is TGTGCCAGCTCACCGTCTTCCCTGGAGACCCAGTACTTC. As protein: CASSPSSLETQYF.

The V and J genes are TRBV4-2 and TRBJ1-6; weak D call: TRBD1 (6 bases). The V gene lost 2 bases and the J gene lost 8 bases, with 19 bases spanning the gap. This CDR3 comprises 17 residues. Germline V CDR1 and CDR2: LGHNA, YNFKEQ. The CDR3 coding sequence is TGTGCCAGCAGCCAATATCTGTCGGGGGCAGGGGATTCACCCCTCCACTTT. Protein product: CASSQYLSGAGDSPLHF.

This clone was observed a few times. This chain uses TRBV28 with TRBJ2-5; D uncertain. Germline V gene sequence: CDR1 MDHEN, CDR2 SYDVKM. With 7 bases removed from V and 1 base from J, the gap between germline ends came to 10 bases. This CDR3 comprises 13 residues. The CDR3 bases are TGTGCCAGCATGGGCAGCATCCAAGAGACCCAGTACTTC. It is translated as CASMGSIQETQYF.